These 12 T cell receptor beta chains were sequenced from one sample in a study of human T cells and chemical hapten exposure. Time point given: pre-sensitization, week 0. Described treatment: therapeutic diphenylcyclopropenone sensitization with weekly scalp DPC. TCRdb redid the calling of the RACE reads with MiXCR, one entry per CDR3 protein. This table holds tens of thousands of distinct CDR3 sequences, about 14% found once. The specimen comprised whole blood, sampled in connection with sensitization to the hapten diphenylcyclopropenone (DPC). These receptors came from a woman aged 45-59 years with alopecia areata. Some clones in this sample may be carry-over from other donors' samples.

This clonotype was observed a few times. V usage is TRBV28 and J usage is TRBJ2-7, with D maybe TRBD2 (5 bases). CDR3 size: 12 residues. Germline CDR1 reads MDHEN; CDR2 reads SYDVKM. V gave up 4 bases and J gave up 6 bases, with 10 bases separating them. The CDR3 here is CASSSSGFEQYF. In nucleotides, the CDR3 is TGTGCCAGCAGTTCCTCGGGGTTCGAGCAGTACTTC.

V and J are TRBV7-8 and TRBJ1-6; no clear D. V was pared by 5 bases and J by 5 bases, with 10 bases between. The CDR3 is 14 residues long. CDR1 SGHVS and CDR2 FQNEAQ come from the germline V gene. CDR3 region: CASSPTQNNSPLHF. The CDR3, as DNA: TGTGCCAGCAGCCCGACCCAAAATAATTCACCCCTCCACTTT.

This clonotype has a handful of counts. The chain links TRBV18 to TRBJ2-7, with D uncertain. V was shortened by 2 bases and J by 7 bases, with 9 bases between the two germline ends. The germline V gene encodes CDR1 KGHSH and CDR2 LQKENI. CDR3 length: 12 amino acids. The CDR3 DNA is TGTGCCAGCTCACCAGTCCGATGGGAGCAGTACTTC. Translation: CASSPVRWEQYF.

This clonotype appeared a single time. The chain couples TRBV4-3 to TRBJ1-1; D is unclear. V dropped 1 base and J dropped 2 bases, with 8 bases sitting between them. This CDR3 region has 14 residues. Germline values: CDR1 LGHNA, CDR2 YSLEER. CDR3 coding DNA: TGCGCCAGCAGCCAAGCTGGGGTTAACACTGAAGCTTTCTTT. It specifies CASSQAGVNTEAFF.

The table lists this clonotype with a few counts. The CDR3 loop reads CASPRPYNEQFF. CDR3 DNA: TGTGCCAGCCCAAGACCGTACAATGAGCAGTTCTTC. This rearrangement joins TRBV21-1 to TRBJ2-1. TRBV21-1 is a documented pseudogene. CDR3 length equals 12 residues.

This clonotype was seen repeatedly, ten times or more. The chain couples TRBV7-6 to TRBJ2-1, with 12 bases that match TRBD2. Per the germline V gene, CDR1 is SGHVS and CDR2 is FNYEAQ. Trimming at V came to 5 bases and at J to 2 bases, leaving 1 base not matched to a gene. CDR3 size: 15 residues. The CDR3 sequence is CASSPSGGAYNEQFF. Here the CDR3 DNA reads TGTGCCAGCAGCCCTAGCGGGGGGGCCTACAATGAGCAGTTCTTC.

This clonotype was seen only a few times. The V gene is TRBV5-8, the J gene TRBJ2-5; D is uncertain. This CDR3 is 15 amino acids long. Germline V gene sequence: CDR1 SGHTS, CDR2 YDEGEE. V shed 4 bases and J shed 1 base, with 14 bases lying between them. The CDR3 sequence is CASSTGRTLQETQYF. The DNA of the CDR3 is TGTGCCAGCAGCACCGGACGGACCCTCCAAGAGACCCAGTACTTC.

CDR3 DNA: TGCGCCAGCAGCCAAGATTGGGGATATGGCTACACCTTC. Protein: CASSQDWGYGYTF. The chain couples TRBV4-1 to TRBJ1-2; no reliable D call. Between the trimmed V and J ends, which lost 0 bases and 5 bases, there was a span of 7 bases. Germline CDR1 MGHRA, CDR2 YSYEKL. The CDR3 has 13 residues.

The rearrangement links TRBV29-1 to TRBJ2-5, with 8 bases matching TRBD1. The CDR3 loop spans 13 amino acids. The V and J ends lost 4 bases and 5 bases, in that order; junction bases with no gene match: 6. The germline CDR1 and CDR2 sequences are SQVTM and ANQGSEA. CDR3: CSVGNRGFETQYF. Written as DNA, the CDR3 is TGCAGCGTTGGGAACAGGGGGTTTGAGACCCAGTACTTC.

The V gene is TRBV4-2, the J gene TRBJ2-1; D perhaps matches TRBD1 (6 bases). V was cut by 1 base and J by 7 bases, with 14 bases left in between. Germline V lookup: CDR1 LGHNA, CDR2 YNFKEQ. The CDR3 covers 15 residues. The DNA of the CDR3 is TGTGCCAGCAGCCAAGTAGGGGACAATTCAAATGAGCAGTTCTTC. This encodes CASSQVGDNSNEQFF.

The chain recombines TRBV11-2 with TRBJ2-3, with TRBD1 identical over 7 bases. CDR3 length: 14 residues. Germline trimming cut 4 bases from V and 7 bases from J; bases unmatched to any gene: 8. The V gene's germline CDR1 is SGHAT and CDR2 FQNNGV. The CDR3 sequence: CASSSLDRPNTQYF. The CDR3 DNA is TGTGCCAGCAGCTCTTTGGACAGGCCGAATACGCAGTATTTT.

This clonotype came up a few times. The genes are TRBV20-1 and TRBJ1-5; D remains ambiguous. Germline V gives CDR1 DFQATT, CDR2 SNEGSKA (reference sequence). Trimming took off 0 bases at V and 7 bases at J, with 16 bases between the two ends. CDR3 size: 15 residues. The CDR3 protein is CSARDQSRPNQPQHF. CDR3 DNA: TGCAGTGCTAGAGATCAGTCCAGGCCCAACCAGCCCCAGCATTTT.